This T cell receptor (beta chain) came from a study of shared clonotypes between healthy human individuals (TCRdb year 2020). With respect to the entire study: The cohort included three men and a couple of women between 18 and 49 years of age. To estimate repertoire size and how much clonotype sharing occurs between individuals, the study deeply sequenced the blood TCR repertoires of about five healthy adults. Leukapheresis yielded between about 0.94 and 9.5 billion PBMCs per donor. For each donor, three plates each were used for CD4 naive and CD4 memory, two plates were used for CD8 naive, and one plate was used for CD8 memory. To increase sequencing depth and limit assay-specific biases, different laboratories used diverse techniques to prepare libraries and sequence TCR repertoires. The full study reports these points: Larger estimated clonotype richness was generally found for naive subsets than for memory subsets. Pairwise subsampling indicated that sequencing depth was expected to affect the degree of clonotype sharing among donors. Only blood was sampled, and tissue TCR repertoires likely differ from those in blood. About 5% of naive CD4, 3.5% of naive CD8, about 2.4% of memory CD4, and 0.35% to 0.5% of memory CD8 clonotypes were shared across several donors. Higher generation probabilities were observed for clonotypes shared by all four sorted-subset donors than for non-shared clonotypes. The genetic and exposure-history diversity represented was limited by the small number of donors. Incomplete sequencing was indicated by rarefaction of sorted-subset datasets, despite the large sequencing depth.

With regard to this clone: The antigen it recognizes is unknown. Base qualities were left out, and no much larger clone turns up one base away.

Trimming costs V 1 base and J 5 bases, and their ends lie 15 bases apart. Based on the germline V gene (reference sequence), the CDR1 and CDR2 sequences are SEHNR and FQNEAQ. Its CDR3 holds 16 amino acids, cysteine through phenylalanine. The retained sequence is limited to the CDR3, 48 bases, with the frame set at the first base. Using the deep immunoSEQ assay, TCR CDR3 regions were amplified from genomic DNA by multiplex PCR. Genomic DNA extracted from each cell subset was distributed evenly over all wells of several immunoSEQ 96-well plates, and each plate served as one replicate. For sorted subsets, roughly 200 ng genomic DNA, equal to 30,000 to 35,000 T cell genomes, was loaded into each replicate PCR. Purified libraries were quantified with a Qubit 3.0 fluorometer, sized on a Bioanalyzer 2100, and re-quantified with the KAPA Library Quantification kit. Every immunoSEQ 96-well plate was sequenced on a dedicated single-read 150-cycle Illumina NextSeq 550 flow cell. As for how the authors treated the data: Because only junctional sequences without quality scores were contained in the immunoSEQ output, filtering matching that applied to full-length reads could not be performed. Sequences were annotated with PyIR, a Python wrapper for IgBLAST v1.9, and V/J genes and CDR3 were assigned using IMGT germline references. Reads were filtered out if the reads had weak V/J assignments (E-value above 1e-6), no CDR3, stop codons, out-of-frame junctions, or ambiguous translated residues. A V3J clonotype was defined by an identical inferred V gene, J gene, and CDR3 amino acid sequence. The percentage overlap between two repertoires was calculated by dividing the number of shared unique clonotypes by the size of the smaller repertoire. Richness of each repertoire was evaluated using RTK rarefaction, the Chao1 estimator, and Recon v2.1 estimates of unobserved clonotypes. OLGA was used to compute generation probabilities for all TCRbeta clonotypes that the gDNA method yielded from a few donors. Drawn from immuneACCESS, this table holds only the in-frame rearrangements with V and J called that TCRdb kept. Clones are partly lost; checked studies trace under half to an unresolved V gene and leave the rest unexplained. The V and J calls and clone size were taken over from that table, and D and trimming were inferred from the DNA. The sample table shows approximately 2.5 million clones, and roughly 93% are seen once. Jointly, the top ten make up about 0.38% of the sample.

Donors were healthy HIV-negative adults with no recently reported acute infections or vaccinations. Only Caucasian adults living in Nashville, Tennessee, USA were represented among the donors. CD4+ T cells were enriched through magnetic negative selection, after which naive cells were positively selected on CD45RA and the remaining negative fraction served as the memory subset. Blood was collected by leukapheresis, and PBMCs were isolated by Ficoll-Histopaque density gradient centrifugation and then cryopreserved in liquid nitrogen vapor phase. Analytical flow cytometry was used to check the purity and quantity of every magnetically sorted T cell population. Each sorted fraction had its genomic DNA isolated and then quantified by UV absorbance on a Nanodrop 2000c.

The V and J segments used are TRBV7-9 and TRBJ2-1; no confident D gene assignment can be made. Sequencing was performed on naive CD4+ T cells from PBMCs. The meaning of the sample's cell subset or site label: CD45RA+ positively selected. The TCR comes from a man younger than 35 in good health. Some clones in this sample may be carry-over from other donors' samples. CDR3 protein: CASSLDSFRLDNEQFF. The base sequence is TGTGCCAGCAGCTTAGACAGCTTTAGGTTAGACAATGAGCAGTTCTTC. Extended through the reference TRBV7-9 and TRBJ2-1 proteins, this CDR3 yields the full variable domain: DTGVSQNPRHKITKRGQNVTFRCDPISEHNRLYWYRQTLGQGPEFLTYFQNEAQLEKSRLLSDRFSAERPKGSFSTLEIQRTEQGDSAMYLCASSLDSFRLDNEQFFGPGTRLTVL.